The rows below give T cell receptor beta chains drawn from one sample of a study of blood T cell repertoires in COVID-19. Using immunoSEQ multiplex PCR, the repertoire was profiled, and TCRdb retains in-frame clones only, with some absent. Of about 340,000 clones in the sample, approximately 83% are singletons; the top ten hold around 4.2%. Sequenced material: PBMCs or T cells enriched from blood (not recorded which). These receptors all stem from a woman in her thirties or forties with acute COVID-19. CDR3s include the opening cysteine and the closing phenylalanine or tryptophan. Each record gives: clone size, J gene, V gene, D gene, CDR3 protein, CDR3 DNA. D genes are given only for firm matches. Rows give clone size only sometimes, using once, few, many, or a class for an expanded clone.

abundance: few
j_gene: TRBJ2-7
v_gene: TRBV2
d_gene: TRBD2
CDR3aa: CASSEGLAGASYEQYF
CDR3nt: TGTGCCAGCAGTGAAGGACTAGCGGGAGCCTCCTACGAGCAGTACTTC

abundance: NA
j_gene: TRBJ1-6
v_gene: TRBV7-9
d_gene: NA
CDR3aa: CASSPGTSHSPLHF
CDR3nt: TGTGCCAGCAGCCCCGGGACATCCCATTCACCCCTCCACTTT

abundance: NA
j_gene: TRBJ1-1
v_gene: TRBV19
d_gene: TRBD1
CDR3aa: CASRGPGPGGAFF
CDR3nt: TGTGCCAGTAGGGGCCCGGGCCCAGGGGGAGCTTTCTTT

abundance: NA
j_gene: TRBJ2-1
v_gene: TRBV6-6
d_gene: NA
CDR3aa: CASGQRSSYNEQFF
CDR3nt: TGTGCCAGCGGACAGCGGAGCTCCTACAATGAGCAGTTCTTC

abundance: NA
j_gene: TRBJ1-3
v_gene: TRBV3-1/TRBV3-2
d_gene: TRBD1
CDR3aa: CASSQDLTGAGNTIYF
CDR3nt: TGTGCCAGCAGCCAAGATTTGACAGGGGCTGGAAACACCATATATTTT

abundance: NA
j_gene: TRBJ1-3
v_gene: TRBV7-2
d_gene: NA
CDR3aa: CASSLGHIALSSGNTIYF
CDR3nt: TGTGCCAGCAGCTTAGGCCACATTGCCTTAAGCTCTGGAAACACCATATATTTT

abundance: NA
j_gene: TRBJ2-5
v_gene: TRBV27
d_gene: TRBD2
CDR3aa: CASSPSGAPWETQYF
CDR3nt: TGTGCCAGCAGCCCTAGCGGGGCCCCTTGGGAGACCCAGTACTTC

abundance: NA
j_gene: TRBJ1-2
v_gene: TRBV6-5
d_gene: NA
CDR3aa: CASSFAGNYGYTF
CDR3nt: TGTGCCAGCAGTTTCGCGGGGAACTATGGCTACACCTTC

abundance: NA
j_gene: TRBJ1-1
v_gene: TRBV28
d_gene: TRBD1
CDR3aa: CASSLGTGGAGTEAFF
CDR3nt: TGTGCCAGCAGTTTGGGGACAGGGGGCGCGGGCACTGAAGCTTTCTTT

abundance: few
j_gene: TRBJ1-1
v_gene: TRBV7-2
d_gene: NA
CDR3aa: CASSFQGPMNTEAFF
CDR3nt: TGTGCCAGCAGCTTTCAGGGCCCTATGAACACTGAAGCTTTCTTT

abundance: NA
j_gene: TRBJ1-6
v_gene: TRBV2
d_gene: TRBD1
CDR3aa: CASSGAGQTNSPLHF
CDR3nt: TGTGCCAGCAGTGGGGCGGGACAGACCAATTCACCCCTCCACTTT

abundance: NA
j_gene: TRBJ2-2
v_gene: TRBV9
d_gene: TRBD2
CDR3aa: CASSATSGREELFF
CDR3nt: TGTGCCAGCAGCGCCACTAGCGGGAGGGAGGAGCTGTTTTTT

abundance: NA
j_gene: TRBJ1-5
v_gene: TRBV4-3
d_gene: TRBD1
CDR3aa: CASSQDLGQGGLQHF
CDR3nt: TGCGCCAGCAGCCAAGATCTAGGACAGGGGGGGCTCCAGCATTTT

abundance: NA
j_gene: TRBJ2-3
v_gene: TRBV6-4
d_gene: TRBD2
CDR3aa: CASKTSSLTDTQYF
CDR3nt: TGTGCCAGCAAGACTAGCAGTCTTACAGATACGCAGTATTTT

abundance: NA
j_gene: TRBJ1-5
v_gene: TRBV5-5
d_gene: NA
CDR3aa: CASSLGYSLQRQPQHF
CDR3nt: TGTGCCAGCAGCTTGGGATACAGCCTGCAGAGACAGCCCCAGCATTTT

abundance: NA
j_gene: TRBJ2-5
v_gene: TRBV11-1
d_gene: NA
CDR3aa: CASSLALTQDQETQYF
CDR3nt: TGTGCCAGCAGCTTAGCGTTGACTCAAGACCAAGAGACCCAGTACTTC

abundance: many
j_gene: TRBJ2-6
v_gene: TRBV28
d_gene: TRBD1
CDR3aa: CASIDSGQEDLAWANVLTF
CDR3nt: TGTGCCAGCATCGACTCGGGACAGGAAGACCTCGCTTGGGCCAACGTCCTGACTTTC

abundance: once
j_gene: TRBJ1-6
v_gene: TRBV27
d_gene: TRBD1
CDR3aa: CAAKATGENSPLHF
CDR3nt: TGTGCCGCGAAAGCTACAGGGGAGAATTCACCCCTCCACTTT

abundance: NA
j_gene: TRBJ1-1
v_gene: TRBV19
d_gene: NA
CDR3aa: CASSIGGWDTEAFF
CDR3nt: TGTGCCAGTAGTATAGGAGGGTGGGACACTGAAGCTTTCTTT

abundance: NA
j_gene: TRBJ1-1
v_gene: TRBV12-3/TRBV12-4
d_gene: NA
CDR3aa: CASSFPGSEAFF
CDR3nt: TGTGCCAGCAGTTTCCCCGGGTCTGAAGCTTTCTTT

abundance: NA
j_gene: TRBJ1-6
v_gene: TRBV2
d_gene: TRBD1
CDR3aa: CASSGGQGSSPLHF
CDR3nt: TGTGCCAGCAGCGGGGGACAGGGGTCGTCACCCCTCCACTTT

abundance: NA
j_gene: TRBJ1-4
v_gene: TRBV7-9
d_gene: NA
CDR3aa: CASSRAQGTNEKLFF
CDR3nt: TGTGCCAGCAGCAGAGCACAGGGAACTAATGAAAAACTGTTTTTT

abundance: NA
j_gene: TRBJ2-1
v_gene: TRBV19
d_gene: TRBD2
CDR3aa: CASSISGLASLSSYNEQFF
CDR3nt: TGTGCCAGTAGTATTTCGGGACTAGCGTCCCTAAGCTCCTACAATGAGCAGTTCTTC

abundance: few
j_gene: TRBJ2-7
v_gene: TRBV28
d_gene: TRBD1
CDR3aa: CASRSTGQGFSYEQYF
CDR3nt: TGTGCCAGCAGGTCCACAGGACAGGGGTTCTCCTACGAGCAGTACTTC

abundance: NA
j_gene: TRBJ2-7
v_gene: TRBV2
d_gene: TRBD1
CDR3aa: CASSERGTGVGFYEQYF
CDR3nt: TGTGCCAGCAGTGAAAGGGGGACAGGGGTCGGTTTCTACGAGCAGTACTTC

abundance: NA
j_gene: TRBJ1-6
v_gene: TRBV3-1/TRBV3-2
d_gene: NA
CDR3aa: CASSRRTFQPDSPLHF
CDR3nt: TGTGCCAGCAGCCGCCGGACATTTCAACCAGATTCACCCCTCCACTTT

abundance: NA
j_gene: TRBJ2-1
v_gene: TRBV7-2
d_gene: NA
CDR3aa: CASSPTSNEQFF
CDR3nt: TGTGCCAGCAGCCCTACCTCCAATGAGCAGTTCTTC

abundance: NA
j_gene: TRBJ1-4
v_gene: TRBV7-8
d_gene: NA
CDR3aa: CASSFLQGTKEKLFF
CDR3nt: TGTGCCAGCAGTTTTCTCCAGGGAACCAAAGAAAAACTGTTTTTT

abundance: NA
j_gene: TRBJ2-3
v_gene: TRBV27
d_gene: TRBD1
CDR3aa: CASSSTGTGGFTDTQYF
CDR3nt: TGTGCCAGCAGTTCCACTGGGACAGGGGGGTTCACAGATACGCAGTATTTT

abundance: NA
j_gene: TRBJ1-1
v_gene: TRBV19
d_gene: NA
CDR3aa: CASASMVRGTEAFF
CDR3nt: TGTGCCAGTGCTTCAATGGTCAGGGGCACTGAAGCTTTCTTT

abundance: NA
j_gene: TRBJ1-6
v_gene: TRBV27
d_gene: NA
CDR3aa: CASRLGGTTNSPLHF
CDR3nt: TGTGCCAGCAGGCTCGGAGGGACTACGAATTCACCCCTCCACTTT

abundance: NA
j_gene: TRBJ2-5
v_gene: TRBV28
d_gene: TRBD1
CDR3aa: CASSSDRAGETQYF
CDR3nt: TGTGCCAGCAGTTCTGACAGGGCCGGGGAGACCCAGTACTTC

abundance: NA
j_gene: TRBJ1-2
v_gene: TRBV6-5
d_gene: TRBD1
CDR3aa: CASNINRGPNGYTF
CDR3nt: TGTGCCAGCAATATTAACAGGGGGCCCAATGGCTACACCTTC

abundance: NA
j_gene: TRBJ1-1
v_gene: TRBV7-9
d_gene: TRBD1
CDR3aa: CASSLSGQITEAFF
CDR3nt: TGTGCCAGCAGCTTGTCGGGACAGATCACTGAAGCTTTCTTT

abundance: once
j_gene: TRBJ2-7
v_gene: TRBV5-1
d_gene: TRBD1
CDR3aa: CASSEQGGRYEQYF
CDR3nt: TGCGCCAGCAGCGAACAGGGGGGCCGCTACGAGCAGTACTTC